The 14 T cell receptor beta chains reported below all come from one sample, sequenced in a study of CD8 T cells in ankylosing spondylitis. One entry per CDR3 protein results from TCRdb running MiXCR on the 5' RACE reads. The data show 250,000 to 400,000 distinct CDR3 sequences, around 10% seen once. Sequencing was done on a sample of blood, either unsorted or a sorted T cell fraction (not recorded which). The receptor set was obtained from a female donor with ankylosing spondylitis or in good health (not recorded which).

This chain uses TRBV7-2 with TRBJ2-7, with 9 bases aligning to TRBD1. CDR1 and CDR2 (germline): SGHTA, FQGNSA. Losses at the gene ends were 5 bases for V and 3 bases for J; bases not matched to a gene: 8. The CDR3 covers 15 residues. The CDR3 spells CASSPGTGPIYEQYF. CDR3 sequence (DNA): TGTGCCAGCAGCCCGGGGACAGGGCCTATCTACGAGCAGTACTTC.

This clonotype was observed many times. The V call is TRBV20-1, the J call TRBJ2-1; D call uncertain. Germline values: CDR1 DFQATT, CDR2 SNEGSKA (reference sequence). The CDR3 consists of 14 residues. V was clipped by 4 bases and J by 0 bases, with 10 bases between them. The CDR3 loop reads CSATTFSSYNEQFF. CDR3 DNA: TGCAGTGCTACGACTTTTAGCTCCTACAATGAGCAGTTCTTC.

This chain connects TRBV20-1 to TRBJ1-5; D might be TRBD1 (6 bases). The CDR3 has 18 amino acids. Per germline, CDR1 DFQATT and CDR2 SNEGSKA (reference sequence). V was pared by 6 bases and J by 0 bases, with 24 bases between. The CDR3 DNA follows: TGCAGTGCCCTAAAGGGTGCGGGGGGCGGGAATAGCAATCAGCCCCAGCATTTT. Translating gives CSALKGAGGGNSNQPQHF.

A single count supports this clonotype. One junction end does not reproduce the germline sequence, and a read error may be involved. The CDR3 coding sequence is TGTGCCAGCAGTTCCGCCGGATTCGCGGGGACAGGGGCAGGAAATGGCTCCACCTTC. Amino acids: CASSSAGFAGTGAGNGSTF. The chain employs TRBV6-5 and TRBJ1-2; 10 bases line up with TRBD1. CDR3 length: 19 residues. The germline V gene encodes CDR1 MNHEY and CDR2 SVGAGI.

The sample holds many counts of this clonotype. The chain links TRBV20-1 to TRBJ2-1; D gene ambiguous. CDR1 and CDR2 from the germline V gene are DFQATT and SNEGSKA (reference sequence). V gave up 4 bases and J gave up 1 base, with 11 bases separating them. This CDR3 has 14 residues. The CDR3 nucleotides are TGCAGTGCTATTCGGACGGATTCCTACAATGAGCAGTTCTTC. As protein: CSAIRTDSYNEQFF.

This clonotype was detected ten times or more. The chain combines TRBV4-2 with TRBJ2-1; maybe TRBD2 (6 bases). The CDR3 runs 15 residues. Trimming cost V 3 bases and J 4 bases, with 13 bases left between them. From germline, CDR1 is LGHNA and CDR2 YNFKEQ. The CDR3 protein is CASSHLRDSYNEQFF. CDR3 nucleotides: TGTGCCAGCAGCCACCTTAGGGACTCATACAATGAGCAGTTCTTC.

This chain joins TRBV28 and TRBJ2-7; 7 positions match TRBD1. V lost 3 bases to trimming and J lost 6 bases; unmatched junction nucleotides: 14. Germline V gene lookup returns CDR1 MDHEN and CDR2 SYDVKM. The CDR3 is 16 residues long. The CDR3, as DNA: TGTGCCAGCAGTTTCCCCCCGAGACAGGGTACGTTCGAGCAGTACTTC. Its protein product is CASSFPPRQGTFEQYF.

This clonotype was detected ten times or more. The rearrangement links TRBV5-1 to TRBJ1-4; 9 nucleotides match TRBD1. V lost 4 bases and J lost 5; bases outside the gene matches: 3. CDR1 SGHRS and CDR2 YFSETQ come from the germline V gene. This CDR3 contains 14 residues. CDR3 sequence reads: CASSPQGANEKLFF. The CDR3 region has the DNA TGCGCCAGCAGCCCACAGGGGGCGAATGAAAAACTGTTTTTT.

This clonotype came up many times. This rearrangement joins TRBV12-3 or TRBV12-4 to TRBJ1-1; weak D call: TRBD1 (5 bases). V gave up 8 bases and J gave up 5 bases, with 15 bases separating them. The CDR3 extends over 13 amino acids. CDR3: CASSGGIKTEAFF. CDR3 DNA: TGTGCCAGCTCGGGGGGGATTAAAACTGAAGCTTTCTTT.

This rearrangement joins TRBV5-1 to TRBJ2-1; TRBD2 matches 13 bases. CDR1 SGHRS and CDR2 YFSETQ come from the germline V gene. The CDR3 extends over 19 amino acids. Trimming cost V 1 base and J 0 bases; bases outside gene matches: 7. As DNA, the CDR3 is TGCGCCAGCAGCTTGACACTAGCGGGAGGGTTAAGCTCCTACAATGAGCAGTTCTTC. This encodes CASSLTLAGGLSSYNEQFF.

This clonotype was counted at least ten times. The rearrangement links TRBV6-1 to TRBJ2-3; 7 nucleotides agree with TRBD2. Germline assignment: CDR1 MNHNS and CDR2 SASEGT. The CDR3 contains 14 residues. The V gene end was trimmed by 7 bases and the J gene end by 6 bases; junction bases not matched to a gene: 10. CDR3 in DNA: TGTGCCAGCAACCATAAGGGGCGGGGGGATACGCAGTATTTT. It yields the protein CASNHKGRGDTQYF.

The chain has TRBV7-8 and TRBJ1-3; D is undetermined. V was pared by 5 bases and J by 0 bases, with 20 bases between. The CDR3 is 18 residues long. Per the germline V gene, CDR1 is SGHVS and CDR2 is FQNEAQ. In nucleotides, the CDR3 is TGTGCCAGCAGCCCCCTTACGGGTTTGGGATCCTCTGGAAACACCATATATTTT. This sequence encodes CASSPLTGLGSSGNTIYF. Supplemented by reference TRBV7-8 and TRBJ1-3, the full variable domain reads GAGVSQSPRYKVAKRGQDVALRCDPISGHVSLFWYQQALGQGPEFLTYFQNEAQLDKSGLPSDRFFAERPEGSVSTLKIQRTQQEDSAVYLCASSPLTGLGSSGNTIYFGEGSWLTVV.

This clonotype appeared many times. The chain combines TRBV5-1 with TRBJ2-1, with D uncertain. Germline CDR1 reads SGHRS; CDR2 reads YFSETQ. This CDR3 is built from 11 residues. V lost 0 bases to trimming and J lost 12 bases, with 7 bases between them. The CDR3 loop reads CASSLGLGQFF. The CDR3 DNA is TGCGCCAGCAGCTTGGGGCTAGGGCAGTTCTTC.

This clonotype was recorded at least ten times. The CDR3 DNA is TGCAGTGCCGCAGGCAGACCGTTGGTCACTGAAGCTTTCTTT. Protein: CSAAGRPLVTEAFF. V and J are TRBV20-1 and TRBJ1-1, with D unclear. V lost 6 bases, J lost 4 bases, and 18 bases lay in between. CDR1 is DFQATT and CDR2 is SNEGSKA in the germline V gene (reference sequence). The length of the CDR3 is 14 residues.